Listed here are 5 T cell receptor beta chains from one sample, sequenced in a study of blood T cell repertoires in COVID-19. Assay: immunoSEQ multiplex PCR; the TCRdb copy retains only in-frame clones and omits some. This sample has 81,000 or so clones; approximately 91% occur once, and the top ten carry around 10%. Source material: peripheral blood. All receptors derive from a man between 65 and 80 years old with active or convalescent COVID-19.

The chain links TRBV6-6 to TRBJ1-4; 9 positions match TRBD1. The CDR3 contains 14 residues. V trimming: 6 bases; J trimming: 8 bases; junction bases outside the gene matches: 7. Germline CDR1 MNHNY, CDR2 SVGAGI (reference sequence). In nucleotides, the CDR3 is TGTGCCAGCAGGGGGACAGGGAAGGACGAAAAACTGTTTTTT. This sequence encodes CASRGTGKDEKLFF.

V usage is TRBV6-5 and J usage is TRBJ1-3; 9 nucleotides agree with TRBD1. Germline CDR1 is MNHEY and CDR2 is SVGAGI. CDR3 length equals 15 residues. The V segment lost 5 bases and the J segment 2 bases; nucleotides outside the gene matches: 4. In DNA form, the CDR3 reads TGTGCCAGCAGTCGGGGACAGGGAACTGGAAACACCATATATTTT. As protein: CASSRGQGTGNTIYF.

The rearrangement links TRBV10-3 to TRBJ1-2; tentatively, D is TRBD1 (6 bases). The V gene lost 2 bases and the J gene lost 8 bases, with 15 bases spanning the gap. Germline lookup yields CDR1 ENHRY and CDR2 SYGVKD. This CDR3 is 14 amino acids long. The chain's CDR3 is CAISETSQGGGYTF. The CDR3 region has the DNA TGTGCCATCAGTGAGACTTCACAGGGAGGGGGCTACACCTTC.

The rearrangement uses TRBV30 and TRBJ1-1, with D maybe TRBD1 (6 bases). The CDR3 runs 14 residues. From germline, CDR1 is GTSNPN and CDR2 SVGIG (reference sequence). Deletions cut 7 bases from V and 10 bases from J, with 25 bases between. The CDR3 sequence is CAYTDTGHPGVAFF. Here the CDR3 DNA reads TGTGCCTACACAGATACGGGACACCCCGGTGTAGCTTTCTTT.

The chain carries TRBV2 and TRBJ1-6; D perhaps matches TRBD1 (5 bases). V lost 2 bases to trimming and J lost 7 bases, with 12 bases between them. The CDR3 is made up of 15 amino acids. The germline CDR1 and CDR2 sequences are SNHLY and FYNNEI. The CDR3 DNA sequence: TGTGCCAGCAGTGAAAGGTCAGGGCTGAATTCACCCCTCCACTTT. Translating gives CASSERSGLNSPLHF.